These 29 T cell receptor beta chains were sequenced from one sample in a study of CXCR3-negative and CXCR3-positive naive CD8 T cells. Points from the study as a whole: Relative to CXCR3-negative naive cells, CXCR3-positive naive cells had more hydrophobic TRB CDR3s.

Via 5' RACE with UMI labels, TRB cDNA libraries were prepared. Following a re-call of the 5' RACE reads, TCRdb has one entry per CDR3 protein and lacks DNA. The sample table includes fewer than 90,000 distinct CDR3 sequences. No antigen is known for these receptors. The material sequenced was naive CXCR3+ CD8+ T cells from blood. The sample's subset: CD45RO-CCR7+CD27+CD95- naive CD8+ T cells expressing CXCR3 (TNR3+). These receptors all stem from a human donor in good health. Some clones in this sample may be carry-over from other donors' samples.

This rearrangement joins TRBV20-1 to TRBJ2-7; the TRBD2 assignment by TCRdb is unverifiable without DNA. In germline, CDR1 is DFQATT, CDR2 SNEGSKA (reference sequence). The CDR3 spans 16 residues. CDR3 loop: CSALSWAEGESYEQYF.

This rearrangement joins TRBV12-3 or TRBV12-4 to TRBJ2-7; TCRdb outputs TRBD1, but without DNA this stays unchecked. The CDR3 is 16 residues long. The CDR3 reads CASSMTGGQKIYEQYF.

This rearrangement joins TRBV7-2 to TRBJ2-1; absent DNA, TCRdb's TRBD2 call cannot be checked. Germline CDR1 and CDR2: SGHTA and FQGNSA. CDR3 length equals 14 residues. The CDR3 is CASSLVQEVGEQFF.

CDR3 loop: CASLFLEQASGYTF. The chain links TRBV7-2 to TRBJ1-2. The germline gives CDR1 SGHTA, CDR2 FQGNSA. The CDR3 covers 14 residues.

The chain is built from TRBV6-2 or TRBV6-3 and TRBJ2-5. The germline CDR1 and CDR2 sequences are MNHEY and SVGEGT. The CDR3 totals 12 residues. Here the CDR3 reads CASSDPEETQYF.

This chain connects TRBV20-1 to TRBJ1-1; TCRdb calls TRBD1, which cannot be checked without DNA. Germline-derived CDR1 and CDR2 are DFQATT and SNEGSKA (reference sequence). The CDR3 is made up of 14 amino acids. The CDR3 loop is CSAPNSGGGTEAFF.

The chain combines TRBV28 with TRBJ2-5. Germline CDR1 is MDHEN and CDR2 is SYDVKM. The CDR3 extends over 11 amino acids. This chain's CDR3 is CASAAQETQYF.

V is TRBV10-3 and J is TRBJ2-1. Germline CDR1 and CDR2: ENHRY and SYGVKD. CDR3 size: 16 residues. The chain's CDR3 is CAISELNEPSYNEQFF.

The V call is TRBV4-2, the J call TRBJ2-2; TCRdb's D call, TRBD2, is unchecked because there is no DNA. There are 18 residues in the CDR3. CDR1 LGHNA and CDR2 YNFKEQ come from the germline V gene. The CDR3 is CASSQGPGLDDSGGELFF.

This chain joins TRBV12-3 or TRBV12-4 and TRBJ2-5. The CDR3 is made up of 14 amino acids. The CDR3 loop reads CASSSILSTGTQYF.

V is TRBV6-2 or TRBV6-3 and J is TRBJ2-7; the D gene TCRdb calls, TRBD1, cannot be checked with no DNA. The CDR3 is 17 residues long. Germline assignment: CDR1 MNHEY and CDR2 SVGEGT. This chain's CDR3 is CASSYGDPSGASYEQYF.

This sequence joins TRBV6-5 and TRBJ2-5; the D gene TCRdb calls, TRBD1, cannot be checked with no DNA. This CDR3 contains 13 residues. Germline CDR1 reads MNHEY; CDR2 reads SVGAGI. CDR3 region: CASSNREQETQYF.

This chain uses TRBV11-2 with TRBJ1-4; TCRdb names TRBD1, which stays unverified in the absence of DNA. Germline V gives CDR1 SGHAT, CDR2 FQNNGV. The CDR3 totals 15 residues. The CDR3 sequence: CASSLSLQGDEKLFF.

This chain connects TRBV12-3 or TRBV12-4 to TRBJ2-2; TCRdb indicates TRBD1, and absent DNA this call remains unverified. CDR3 length: 17 residues. The CDR3 loop is CASSRDWGQLNTGELFF.

CDR3 in amino acids: CASSPERESSYNEQFF. V is TRBV5-1 and J is TRBJ2-1; the TRBD2 assignment by TCRdb is unverifiable without DNA. CDR1 is SGHRS, CDR2 YFSETQ, per germline. The CDR3 has 16 residues.

The chain combines TRBV28 with TRBJ1-3; TCRdb indicates TRBD1, and absent DNA this call remains unverified. This CDR3 contains 14 residues. Per germline, CDR1 MDHEN and CDR2 SYDVKM. CDR3 region: CASSLADSKNTIYF.

The J gene is TRBJ1-1, the V gene TRBV4-1. This CDR3 comprises 13 residues. CDR1 is MGHRA and CDR2 is YSYEKL in the germline V gene. The CDR3 region is CASSQVGVTEAFF.

V usage is TRBV12-3 or TRBV12-4 and J usage is TRBJ1-5. CDR3 size: 12 residues. This CDR3 reads CASRDTSVPQHF.

The J gene is TRBJ2-7, the V gene TRBV12-3 or TRBV12-4; TCRdb reports TRBD2, a call that lacks DNA to check it against. CDR3 length: 15 amino acids. The CDR3 loop is CASSLGGGASYEQYF.

The chain employs TRBV7-8 and TRBJ1-5; TCRdb designates TRBD1, a call that cannot be tested without DNA. The CDR3 has 14 residues. Germline loops: CDR1 SGHVS, CDR2 FQNEAQ. CDR3 in amino acids: CASSLRQGGQPQHF.

V is TRBV7-2 and J is TRBJ2-7; without DNA, the TCRdb call of TRBD2 cannot be checked. The CDR3 runs to 14 residues. In germline, CDR1 is SGHTA, CDR2 FQGNSA. The CDR3 region is CASSLAGGTYEQYF.

CDR3 sequence: CASSIWTGEGTEAFF. The chain has TRBV5-1 and TRBJ1-1; the TCRdb D gene call, TRBD1, has no DNA to confirm it. This CDR3 has 15 residues. CDR1 and CDR2 (germline): SGHRS, YFSETQ.

This chain links TRBV10-3 with TRBJ1-1; with no DNA, the TCRdb D assignment of TRBD1 cannot be verified. Germline V gives CDR1 ENHRY, CDR2 SYGVKD. The CDR3 runs to 14 residues. The CDR3 loop reads CAIRNLQANTEAFF.

The chain links TRBV19 to TRBJ2-1; the D call from TCRdb, TRBD2, cannot be confirmed without DNA. The CDR3 is 15 amino acids. CDR1 is LNHDA and CDR2 is SQIVND in the germline V gene (reference sequence). The CDR3 sequence is CASQPGTSGGVEQFF.

The chain employs TRBV27 and TRBJ2-1; as DNA is missing, the TRBD1 call by TCRdb cannot be tested. The CDR3 extends over 14 amino acids. Germline assignment: CDR1 MNHEY and CDR2 SMNVEV (reference sequence). CDR3: CASSLPRRGNEQFF.

The J gene is TRBJ2-1, the V gene TRBV28; TCRdb designates TRBD1, a call that cannot be tested without DNA. There are 13 residues in the CDR3. Germline-derived CDR1 and CDR2 are MDHEN and SYDVKM. CDR3 in amino acids: CASSRTAHNEQFF.

V usage is TRBV18 and J usage is TRBJ2-5; TCRdb's D gene call, TRBD2, goes unchecked for lack of DNA. This CDR3 contains 18 residues. Germline V gene sequence: CDR1 KGHSH, CDR2 LQKENI. This CDR3 reads CASSPVPGLAAPGETQYF.

The genes are TRBV20-1 and TRBJ1-6. CDR1 is DFQATT, CDR2 SNEGSKA, per germline (reference sequence). The CDR3 sequence is 15 residues long. The CDR3 spells CSARGIEEDNSPLHF.

This sequence joins TRBV12-3 or TRBV12-4 and TRBJ1-1. The CDR3 contains 11 residues. The CDR3 loop reads CASSMGTEAFF.